The 12 T cell receptor beta chains listed next were all sequenced from one sample in a study of breast tumors, draining lymph nodes, adjacent tissues listed by TCRdb under 2016. The axillary draining lymph nodes of breast cancer patients were the source of the lymph node samples. The library was obtained by multiplex PCR. The sample was run on an Illumina HiSeq 2000. Through fastp at Q25 and MiXCR, TCRdb rebuilt clones from the public reads, retaining in-frame beta chains. For every CDR3 protein sequence, its rows merge into one entry that carries the most common genes and DNA. The sample data list 130,000 or so distinct CDR3 sequences, and around a third of these were observed just once. The ten largest clonotypes hold about 2.5% of the sample. What was sequenced was axillary lymph node tissue. All receptors come from a female donor with breast cancer. Some clones in this sample may be carry-over from other donors' samples.

Ten or more counts support this clonotype. The chain is built from TRBV4-1 and TRBJ2-5; TRBD2 is a possible D gene (5 bases). Trimming stripped 3 bases from V and 4 bases from J, with 9 bases between. This CDR3 is built from 13 residues. Germline CDR1 is MGHRA and CDR2 is YSYEKL. The CDR3 reads CASSHEGVETQYF. DNA of the CDR3: TGCGCCAGCAGCCATGAGGGAGTAGAGACCCAGTACTTC.

With regard to this clonotype: The junction differs from germline at one of its ends, possibly a read error. The chain uses TRBV5-4 and TRBJ1-1; TRBD1 agrees at 9 bases. CDR3 length: 15 amino acids. The germline V gene encodes CDR1 SGHNT and CDR2 YYREEE (reference sequence). This CDR3 reads CACSSGQGMNTEAFF. DNA of the CDR3: TGTGCCTGCAGCTCGGGACAGGGAATGAACACTGAAGCTTTCTTT.

This clonotype was counted many times. The V call is TRBV12-3 or TRBV12-4, the J call TRBJ2-5, with no clear D. V shed 6 bases and J shed 4 bases, with 12 bases lying between them. This CDR3 is built from 13 residues. The chain's CDR3 is CASSPRGGETQYF. CDR3 coding DNA: TGTGCCAGCAGCCCCCGAGGCGGAGAGACCCAGTACTTC.

This clonotype was detected ten times or more. The chain joins TRBV12-3 or TRBV12-4 to TRBJ1-5; D gene uncertain. V lost 5 bases, J lost 7 bases, and 12 bases lay in between. This CDR3 is 13 amino acids long. CDR3 DNA: TGTGCCAGCAGTGAGCAGGCGCTCCAGCCCCAGCATTTT. It yields the protein CASSEQALQPQHF.

This chain links TRBV19 with TRBJ2-3, with D possibly being TRBD1 or TRBD2 (7 bases each). The CDR3 runs to 15 residues. Germline lookup yields CDR1 LNHDA and CDR2 SQIVND (reference sequence). Trimming shortened V by 4 bases and J by 11 bases, and 22 bases separated the two germline ends. The CDR3 here is CASSNPGGAYNEQYF. In nucleotides, the CDR3 is TGTGCCAGTAGTAACCCAGGGGGGGCCTACAATGAGCAGTATTTT.

This clonotype was seen repeatedly, ten times or more. This rearrangement joins TRBV5-1 to TRBJ2-1; D is ambiguous. This CDR3 is 13 amino acids long. Germline lookup yields CDR1 SGHRS and CDR2 YFSETQ. Trimming left V 0 bases short and J 5 bases short, with 6 bases between. CDR3 region: CASSLERNNEQFF. DNA for the CDR3: TGCGCCAGCAGCTTGGAACGGAACAATGAGCAGTTCTTC.

The table lists this clonotype with many counts. The chain employs TRBV6-2 or TRBV6-3 and TRBJ1-2; 7 bases align to TRBD1. The CDR3 sequence is 13 residues long. V gave up 4 bases and J gave up 4 bases; unmatched junction bases: 3. CDR1 MNHEY and CDR2 SVGEGT come from the germline V gene. The CDR3 protein is CASSWGQIYGYTF. Here the CDR3 DNA reads TGTGCCAGCAGTTGGGGACAGATCTATGGCTACACCTTC.

This clonotype came up many times. This rearrangement joins TRBV3-1 to TRBJ1-2; D is possibly TRBD1 (5 bases). Trimming stripped 5 bases from V and 5 bases from J, with 15 bases between. The CDR3 sequence is 14 residues long. Germline CDR1 reads LGHDT; CDR2 reads YNNKEL (reference sequence). The CDR3 reads CASSDDRFSYGYTF. As DNA, the CDR3 is TGTGCCAGCAGCGACGACAGATTTTCTTATGGCTACACCTTC.

This clonotype was counted ten times or more. The chain links TRBV5-1 to TRBJ2-7; 7 bases fit TRBD1. V was clipped by 5 bases and J by 3 bases; unmatched bases: 5. The CDR3 totals 13 residues. Germline loops: CDR1 SGHRS, CDR2 YFSETQ. CDR3 amino acids: CASSGDSFYEQYF. The CDR3, as DNA: TGCGCCAGCAGTGGGGACAGTTTCTACGAGCAGTACTTC. The whole variable domain, filled in from reference TRBV5-1 and TRBJ2-7, reads KAGVTQTPRYLIKTRGQQVTLSCSPISGHRSVSWYQQTPGQGLQFLFEYFSETQRNKGNFPGRFSGRQFSNSRSEMNVSTLELGDSALYLCASSGDSFYEQYFGPGTRLTVT.

V is TRBV7-9 and J is TRBJ1-6; 10 bases are a match to TRBD1. Germline loops: CDR1 SEHNR, CDR2 FQNEAQ (reference sequence). The CDR3 totals 15 residues. Trimming at V came to 6 bases and at J to 10 bases, leaving 9 bases not matched to a gene. The CDR3 loop is CASSSGTGDLSPLHF. In DNA, the CDR3 is TGTGCCAGCAGTTCCGGGACAGGGGATTTATCACCCCTCCACTTT.

This clonotype was seen many times. Relative to the germline gene, one junction end is altered; a read error may explain this. The J gene is TRBJ1-3, the V gene TRBV7-2; 8 nucleotides agree with TRBD1. The germline gives CDR1 SGHTA, CDR2 FQGNSA. This CDR3 has 14 residues. The CDR3 reads CASSRGQAGNAIYF. DNA of the CDR3: TGTGCCAGCAGCAGGGGACAGGCTGGAAACGCCATATATTTT.

In its sample, this clonotype was seen many times. The chain carries TRBV4-1 and TRBJ2-5, with 8 bases matching TRBD1. J lost 3 bases, V lost 3 bases, and 6 bases had no gene match. The CDR3 length is 15 residues. Germline V gene sequence: CDR1 MGHRA, CDR2 YSYEKL. CDR3 sequence reads: CASSQPGQGKETQYF. Written as DNA, the CDR3 is TGCGCCAGCAGCCAGCCAGGACAGGGCAAAGAGACCCAGTACTTC.